These 29 T cell receptor beta chains originate from one sample sequenced in a study of T-cell memory formation after mild COVID-19. TCRdb processed the 5' RACE reads anew with MiXCR; each CDR3 protein has one entry. The table includes a few hundred thousand distinct CDR3 sequences, nearly 25% detected once. The sequenced sample consisted of PBMCs or a T cell subset sorted from them (not recorded which). Every receptor here comes from an adult woman who had mild COVID-19 (a few samples of this study predate the infection). Cell type and time point are not known.

The rearrangement uses TRBV7-2 and TRBJ1-2; D ambiguous. Deletions cut 4 bases from V and 8 bases from J, with 17 bases between. Germline CDR1 and CDR2: SGHTA and FQGNSA. This CDR3 is built from 14 residues. In DNA form, the CDR3 reads TGTGCCAGCAGCTCCGTCGCCGGTGGGATCGGCTACACCTTC. Translated, it gives CASSSVAGGIGYTF.

The V and J genes are TRBV7-6 and TRBJ2-5; TRBD2 agrees at 7 bases. Germline V lookup: CDR1 SGHVS, CDR2 FNYEAQ. Unmatched junction bases numbered 13, after V lost 4 bases and J lost 5 bases. The CDR3 has 16 residues. CDR3 bases: TGTGCCAGCAGCTCCCCGTGGAAGCGGGGCGTTGAGACCCAGTACTTC. This sequence encodes CASSSPWKRGVETQYF.

This clonotype was seen more than once but under ten times. J is TRBJ1-5 and V is TRBV7-2, with no clear D. The CDR3 is 13 residues long. Germline CDR1 is SGHTA and CDR2 is FQGNSA. V shed 0 bases and J shed 7 bases, with 7 bases lying between them. CDR3 nucleotide sequence: TGTGCCAGCAGCTTAGCGAGTGTCCAGCCCCAGCATTTT. It codes for CASSLASVQPQHF.

This chain joins TRBV25-1 and TRBJ2-1; D is unclear. The length of the CDR3 is 12 residues. Germline CDR1 MGHDK, CDR2 SYGVNS. The V and J ends lost 8 bases and 9 bases respectively, with 14 bases between them. CDR3 sequence: CASGVPGGEQFF. The CDR3 DNA reads as TGTGCCAGCGGGGTCCCGGGCGGTGAGCAGTTCTTC.

This clonotype was found a few times. CDR3: CASSPPTSGSEETQYF. DNA of the CDR3: TGTGCCAGCAGCCCCCCGACTAGCGGGAGTGAGGAGACCCAGTACTTC. This chain joins TRBV7-6 and TRBJ2-5, with 12 bases lining up with TRBD2. V was clipped by 5 bases and J by 5 bases; unmatched bases: 9. Germline V gene lookup returns CDR1 SGHVS and CDR2 FNYEAQ. The CDR3 contains 16 residues.

V and J are TRBV5-1 and TRBJ2-3; a possible D gene is TRBD1 (6 bases). The CDR3 length is 15 residues. In germline, CDR1 is SGHRS, CDR2 YFSETQ. The V gene lost 0 bases and the J gene lost 2 bases, with 10 bases spanning the gap. The CDR3 here is CASSLVQGDTDTQYF. The CDR3 nucleotides read TGCGCCAGCAGCTTGGTACAGGGAGACACAGATACGCAGTATTTT.

The table lists this clonotype with many counts. The chain links TRBV7-9 to TRBJ2-5, with 9 bases identical to TRBD1. Trimming cost V 3 bases and J 4 bases; bases outside gene matches: 6. The CDR3 has 15 amino acids. Germline V gene lookup returns CDR1 SEHNR and CDR2 FQNEAQ (reference sequence). The CDR3 DNA sequence: TGTGCCAGCAGCTTTGGACAGGGGTTGCTAGAGACCCAGTACTTC. Translating it yields CASSFGQGLLETQYF.

In this sample, this clonotype turned up a few times. The chain employs TRBV7-2 and TRBJ2-3; TRBD2 might be the D (6 bases). The CDR3 is 16 residues long. Trimming took off 5 bases at V and 0 bases at J, with 15 bases between the two ends. In germline, CDR1 is SGHTA, CDR2 FQGNSA. The CDR3 is CASSLYRGLSTDTQYF. The DNA for the CDR3 is TGTGCCAGCAGCCTGTACCGGGGACTGAGCACAGATACGCAGTATTTT.

The chain uses TRBV7-2 and TRBJ2-4; D is possibly TRBD1 or TRBD2 (6 bases each). Trimming cost V 5 bases and J 8 bases, with 16 bases left between them. Germline CDR1 SGHTA, CDR2 FQGNSA. The CDR3 has 14 amino acids. The CDR3 DNA sequence: TGTGCCAGCAGCCACCTGGGGGGCTTGGACATTCAGTACTTC. Its protein is CASSHLGGLDIQYF. Variable domain in full (rest from reference TRBV7-2 and TRBJ2-4): GAGVSQSPSNKVTEKGKDVELRCDPISGHTALYWYRQSLGQGLEFLIYFQGNSAPDKSGLPSDRFSAERTGGSVSTLTIQRTQQEDSAVYLCASSHLGGLDIQYFGAGTRLSVL.

This clonotype was detected a few times. This sequence joins TRBV7-8 and TRBJ2-3; D gene uncertain. Germline lookup yields CDR1 SGHVS and CDR2 FQNEAQ. There are 16 residues in the CDR3. V was shortened by 5 bases and J by 0 bases, with 15 bases between the two germline ends. CDR3 DNA sequence: TGTGCCAGCAGCCCCAGCCCCGTATCTAGCACAGATACGCAGTATTTT. It yields the protein CASSPSPVSSTDTQYF.

This clonotype showed up just a few times. This chain uses TRBV6-2 or TRBV6-3 with TRBJ2-1, with a possible D match to TRBD1 (6 bases). Trimming stripped 6 bases from V and 13 bases from J, with 16 bases between. The CDR3 is made up of 12 amino acids. Germline loops: CDR1 MNHEY, CDR2 SVGEGT. DNA for the CDR3: TGTGCCAGCAGCCTAGGGGGTTCTGGACAGTTCTTC. Its protein product is CASSLGGSGQFF.

The chain recombines TRBV4-1 with TRBJ2-3; TRBD2 might be the D (5 bases). Trimming removed 0 bases from V and 5 bases from J, with 9 bases in between. In germline, CDR1 is MGHRA, CDR2 YSYEKL. This CDR3 contains 14 residues. CDR3 region: CASSQDSGRDTQYF. CDR3 bases: TGCGCCAGCAGCCAAGATTCGGGAAGAGATACGCAGTATTTT.

This clonotype was recorded many times. The CDR3 reads CASSEVREQFF. In DNA, the CDR3 is TGTGCCAGCAGTGAAGTGAGGGAGCAGTTCTTC. V usage is TRBV2 and J usage is TRBJ2-1; D not certain. V lost 1 base and J lost 10, with 5 bases in between. The germline gives CDR1 SNHLY, CDR2 FYNNEI. The CDR3 is 11 residues long.

V gene TRBV5-1 combines with J gene TRBJ2-7, with D perhaps assigned TRBD1 or TRBD2 (5 bases each). Germline loops: CDR1 SGHRS, CDR2 YFSETQ. This CDR3 has 14 amino acids. V was shortened by 5 bases and J by 3 bases, with 15 bases between the two germline ends. This chain's CDR3 is CASSPYGTVYEQYF. The CDR3 nucleotides read TGCGCCAGCAGTCCATACGGGACGGTCTACGAGCAGTACTTC.

The chain employs TRBV6-5 and TRBJ2-6; TRBD1 matches at 8 bases. The CDR3 extends over 17 amino acids. Germline V gives CDR1 MNHEY, CDR2 SVGAGI. J gave up 0 bases and V 6 bases, and 7 bases lay outside the gene matches. The CDR3 here is CASRKTGAHSGANVLTF. The CDR3 DNA is TGTGCCAGCAGGAAGACAGGGGCCCACTCTGGGGCCAACGTCCTGACTTTC.

A few counts support this clonotype. This chain links TRBV12-3 or TRBV12-4 with TRBJ2-7; D might be TRBD1 (8 bases). Trimming removed 6 bases at V and 3 bases at J, with 27 bases between. The CDR3 runs 18 residues. The CDR3 loop is CASSSLGTGLREIYEQYF. CDR3 DNA: TGTGCCAGCAGCTCCCTCGGGACAGGTCTGCGGGAGATCTACGAGCAGTACTTC.

The V gene is TRBV19, the J gene TRBJ2-1; either TRBD1 or TRBD2 may fit D (6 bases each). CDR3 size: 13 residues. Germline V gene lookup returns CDR1 LNHDA and CDR2 SQIVND (reference sequence). The V end was cut by 3 bases, the J end by 7 bases, with 10 bases between. The CDR3, as DNA: TGTGCCAGTAGTATGACGGGGGCTAATGAGCAGTTCTTC. As protein: CASSMTGANEQFF.

This clonotype has just a few counts. The V gene is TRBV19, the J gene TRBJ1-6; TRBD1 might be the D (5 bases). The V and J ends lost 9 bases and 9 bases respectively, with 18 bases between them. The germline V gene has CDR1 LNHDA and CDR2 SQIVND (reference sequence). The CDR3 length is 14 residues. Here the CDR3 DNA reads TGTGCCAGCCAGGGTTTTGGAGACGGTTCACCCCTCCACTTT. Its protein is CASQGFGDGSPLHF.

This clonotype was seen a handful of times. V and J are TRBV7-9 and TRBJ1-2, with 10 bases that match TRBD1. The CDR3 is made up of 16 amino acids. Germline V CDR1 and CDR2: SEHNR, FQNEAQ (reference sequence). Unmatched junction bases numbered 7, after V lost 5 bases and J lost 1 base. CDR3 sequence reads: CASSIPGTGVNYGYTF. CDR3 nucleotides: TGTGCCAGCAGCATACCCGGGACAGGGGTTAACTATGGCTACACCTTC.

The rearrangement links TRBV20-1 to TRBJ2-1, with unresolved D. The CDR3 runs to 15 residues. V gave up 0 bases and J gave up 0 bases, with 9 bases separating them. CDR1 and CDR2 (germline): DFQATT, SNEGSKA (reference sequence). CDR3 loop: CSARDYPLSYNEQFF. The CDR3 DNA follows: TGCAGTGCTAGAGATTATCCCCTCTCCTACAATGAGCAGTTCTTC.

CDR3 region: CASSLDSGSYEQYF. The CDR3 bases are TGCGCCAGCAGCTTGGACAGCGGGAGCTACGAGCAGTACTTC. The chain carries TRBV5-1 and TRBJ2-7; 8 bases fit TRBD2. V shed 0 bases and J 3 bases; nucleotides not matched to a gene: 2. The germline gives CDR1 SGHRS, CDR2 YFSETQ. The CDR3 contains 14 residues.

This clonotype was counted a few times. The rearrangement links TRBV5-4 to TRBJ1-3; tentatively, D is TRBD1 (6 bases). This CDR3 contains 16 residues. Germline CDR1 SGHNT, CDR2 YYREEE (reference sequence). The V end lost 4 bases, the J end lost 0 bases, and 14 bases lay between the germline ends. Here the CDR3 DNA reads TGTGCCAGCAGCGCCTCGGGACACTACTCTGGAAACACCATATATTTT. It yields the protein CASSASGHYSGNTIYF.

V usage is TRBV6-4 and J usage is TRBJ2-1; TRBD2 matches at 10 bases. In germline, CDR1 is MRHNA, CDR2 SNTAGT. J lost 7 bases, V lost 2 bases, and 5 bases had no gene match. This CDR3 region has 15 residues. The CDR3 sequence is CASSDGSSGRNEQFF. The DNA for the CDR3 is TGTGCCAGCAGTGACGGTTCTAGCGGGAGAAATGAGCAGTTCTTC.

The J gene is TRBJ2-5, the V gene TRBV5-4; 11 positions match TRBD1. The CDR3 extends over 15 amino acids. Germline CDR1 and CDR2: SGHNT and YYREEE (reference sequence). V lost 2 bases, J lost 5 bases, and 5 bases stayed unmatched. The DNA of the CDR3 is TGTGCCAGCAGCTTCGGACAGGGGGCGAGGGAGACCCAGTACTTC. Translation gives CASSFGQGARETQYF.

The chain links TRBV5-1 to TRBJ2-3; a possible D gene is TRBD1 (5 bases). The CDR3 runs 17 residues. Trimming took 2 bases from V and 6 from J, leaving 22 bases between them. Germline CDR1 is SGHRS and CDR2 is YFSETQ. CDR3 amino acids: CASSFLNRFTFGDTQYF. The CDR3, as DNA: TGCGCCAGCAGCTTCCTGAACAGGTTTACATTCGGCGATACGCAGTATTTT.

This chain connects TRBV19 to TRBJ2-1; either TRBD1 or TRBD2 may fit D (5 bases each). CDR1 is LNHDA, CDR2 SQIVND, per germline (reference sequence). This CDR3 region has 14 residues. V lost 4 bases and J lost 5, with 12 bases in between. This CDR3 reads CASSTGAADNEQFF. CDR3 DNA sequence: TGTGCCAGTAGTACCGGGGCTGCGGACAATGAGCAGTTCTTC. Full variable domain (rest looked up from reference TRBV19 and TRBJ2-1): DGGITQSPKYLFRKEGQNVTLSCEQNLNHDAMYWYRQDPGQGLRLIYYSQIVNDFQKGDIAEGYSVSREKKESFPLTVTSAQKNPTAFYLCASSTGAADNEQFFGPGTRLTVL.

This clonotype was counted only a few times. The V gene is TRBV2, the J gene TRBJ2-1; weak D call: TRBD2 (6 bases). CDR1 and CDR2 from the germline V gene are SNHLY and FYNNEI. CDR3 length equals 14 residues. V was shortened by 6 bases and J by 4 bases, with 13 bases between the two germline ends. CDR3 in amino acids: CASSPDGGYNEQFF. CDR3 in DNA: TGTGCCAGCAGCCCGGATGGGGGGTACAATGAGCAGTTCTTC. Full variable domain (outside the CDR3, taken from reference TRBV2 and TRBJ2-1): EPEVTQTPSHQVTQMGQEVILRCVPISNHLYFYWYRQILGQKVEFLVSFYNNEISEKSEIFDDQFSVERPDGSNFTLKIRSTKLEDSAMYFCASSPDGGYNEQFFGPGTRLTVL.

The chain's CDR3 is CARSFFRGGNKKETQYF. CDR3 in DNA: TGTGCCAGAAGCTTTTTTCGGGGGGGGAACAAAAAAGAGACCCAGTACTTC. The V gene is TRBV5-3, the J gene TRBJ2-5; the match to TRBD2 covers 8 bases. TRBV5-3 is labeled an ORF, and its function is uncertain. Trimming took 2 bases from V and 3 from J; bases not matched to a gene: 12. This CDR3 is 17 amino acids long.

The chain is built from TRBV7-2 and TRBJ2-5; tentatively, D is TRBD1 (6 bases). With 1 base removed from V and 2 bases from J, the gap between germline ends came to 11 bases. The CDR3 sequence is 15 residues long. CDR1 and CDR2 (germline): SGHTA, FQGNSA. As DNA, the CDR3 is TGTGCCAGCAGCTTAGGCTTGAGGGGGCAAGAGACCCAGTACTTC. Its protein product is CASSLGLRGQETQYF. The complete variable domain, with remaining parts taken from reference TRBV7-2 and TRBJ2-5, reads GAGVSQSPSNKVTEKGKDVELRCDPISGHTALYWYRQSLGQGLEFLIYFQGNSAPDKSGLPSDRFSAERTGGSVSTLTIQRTQQEDSAVYLCASSLGLRGQETQYFGPGTRLLVL.